This T cell receptor (beta chain) was observed in a study of cytomegalovirus exposure and HLA in healthy donors. The PCR employed 60 Vbeta primers together with 13 Jbeta primers. This table comes from immunoSEQ multiplex PCR, and its TCRdb copy is limited to in-frame clones, with some not included. The sample has approximately 100,000 clones, around 77% seen once; the top ten hold about a tenth. The CDR3 covers 13 residues. V was pared by 8 bases and J by 10 bases, with 18 bases between. CDR1 is SGHTA and CDR2 is FQGNSA in the germline V gene. This TCR derives from a middle-aged man in good health and CMV-seropositive. The V gene is TRBV7-2, the J gene TRBJ2-1, with D possibly TRBD2 on 6 matching bases. Source material: PBMCs. The CDR3 DNA follows: TGTGCCAGCGAGGATCTAGCGTTCAAGGAGCAGTTCTTC. Its protein is CASEDLAFKEQFF.